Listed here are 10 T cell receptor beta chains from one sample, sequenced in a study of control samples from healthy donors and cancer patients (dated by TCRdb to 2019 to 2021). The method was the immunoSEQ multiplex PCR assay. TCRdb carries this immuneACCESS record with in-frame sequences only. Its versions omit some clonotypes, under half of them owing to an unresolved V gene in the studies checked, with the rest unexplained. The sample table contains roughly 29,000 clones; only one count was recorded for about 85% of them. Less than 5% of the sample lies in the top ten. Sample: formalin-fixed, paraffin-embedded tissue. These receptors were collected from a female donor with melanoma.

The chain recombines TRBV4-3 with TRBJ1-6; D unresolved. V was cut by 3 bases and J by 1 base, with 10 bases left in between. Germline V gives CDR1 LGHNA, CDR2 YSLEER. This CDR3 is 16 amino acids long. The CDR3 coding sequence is TGCGCCAGCAGCCAGTCACAGAATTCCTATAATTCACCCCTCCACTTT. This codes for CASSQSQNSYNSPLHF.

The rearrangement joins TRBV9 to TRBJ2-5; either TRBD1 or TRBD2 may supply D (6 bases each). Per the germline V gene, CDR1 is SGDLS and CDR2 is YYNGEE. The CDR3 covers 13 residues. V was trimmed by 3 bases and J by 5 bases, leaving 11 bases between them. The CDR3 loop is CASSALGGETQYF. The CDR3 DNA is TGTGCCAGCAGCGCTCTAGGGGGGGAGACCCAGTACTTC.

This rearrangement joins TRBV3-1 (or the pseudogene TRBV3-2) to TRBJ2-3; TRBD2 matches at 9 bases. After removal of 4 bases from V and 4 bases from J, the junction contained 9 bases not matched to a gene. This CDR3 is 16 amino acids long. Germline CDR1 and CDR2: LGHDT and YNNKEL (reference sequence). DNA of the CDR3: TGTGCCAGCAGCCCTCCTGCGGGAGGGGGGGCAGATACGCAGTATTTT. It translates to CASSPPAGGGADTQYF.

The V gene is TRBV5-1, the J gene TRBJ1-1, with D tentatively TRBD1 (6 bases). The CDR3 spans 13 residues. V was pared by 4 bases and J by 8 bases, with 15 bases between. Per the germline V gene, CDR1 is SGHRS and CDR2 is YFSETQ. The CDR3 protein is CASSRGEGQEAFF. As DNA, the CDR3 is TGCGCCAGCAGCCGGGGAGAAGGACAGGAAGCTTTCTTT.

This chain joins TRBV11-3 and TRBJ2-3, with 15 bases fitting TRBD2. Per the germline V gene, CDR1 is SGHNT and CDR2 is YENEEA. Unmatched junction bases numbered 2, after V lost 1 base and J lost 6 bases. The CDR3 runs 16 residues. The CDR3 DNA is TGTGCCAGCAGCTTAGCCGGGACTAGCGGGAGGGATACGCAGTATTTT. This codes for CASSLAGTSGRDTQYF.

CDR3 protein: CASRIGNTNEKLFF. The CDR3 bases are TGTGCCAGTCGGATTGGTAATACTAATGAAAAACTGTTTTTT. V and J are TRBV28 and TRBJ1-4; no clear D. V was clipped by 9 bases and J by 2 bases, with 13 bases between them. Germline V CDR1 and CDR2: MDHEN, SYDVKM. The CDR3 has 14 amino acids.

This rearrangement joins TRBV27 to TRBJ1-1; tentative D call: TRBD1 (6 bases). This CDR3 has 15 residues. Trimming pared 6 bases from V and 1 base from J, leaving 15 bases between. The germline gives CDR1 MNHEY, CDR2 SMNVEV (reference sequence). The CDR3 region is CASSLRGVGNTEAFF. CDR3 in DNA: TGTGCCAGCAGCCTCAGGGGTGTTGGGAACACTGAAGCTTTCTTT.

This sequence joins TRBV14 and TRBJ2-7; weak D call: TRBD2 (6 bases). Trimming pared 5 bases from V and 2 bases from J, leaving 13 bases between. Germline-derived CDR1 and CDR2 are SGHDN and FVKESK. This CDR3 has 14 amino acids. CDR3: CASSGRDATYEQYF. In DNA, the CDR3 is TGTGCCAGCAGCGGGCGGGACGCTACCTACGAGCAGTACTTC.

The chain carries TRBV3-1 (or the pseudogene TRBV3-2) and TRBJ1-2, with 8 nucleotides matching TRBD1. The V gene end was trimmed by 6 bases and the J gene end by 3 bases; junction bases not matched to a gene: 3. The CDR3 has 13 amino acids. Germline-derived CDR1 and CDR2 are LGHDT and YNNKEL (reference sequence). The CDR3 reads CASRLQGDYGYTF. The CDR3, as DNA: TGTGCCAGCAGACTACAGGGGGACTATGGCTACACCTTC.

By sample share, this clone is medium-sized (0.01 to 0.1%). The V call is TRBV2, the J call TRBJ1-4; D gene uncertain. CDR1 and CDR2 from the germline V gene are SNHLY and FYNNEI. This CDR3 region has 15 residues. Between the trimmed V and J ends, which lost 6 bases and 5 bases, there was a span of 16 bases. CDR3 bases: TGTGCCAGCAGCCTTTATACGACTGTGAATGAAAAACTGTTTTTT. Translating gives CASSLYTTVNEKLFF. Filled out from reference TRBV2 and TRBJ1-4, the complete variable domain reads EPEVTQTPSHQVTQMGQEVILRCVPISNHLYFYWYRQILGQKVEFLVSFYNNEISEKSEIFDDQFSVERPDGSNFTLKIRSTKLEDSAMYFCASSLYTTVNEKLFFGSGTQLSVL.